This T cell receptor beta chain is drawn from a study of OX40 agonist ivuxolimab in advanced cancers. Overall study: One patient with hepatocellular carcinoma and two with cutaneous melanoma, three in all, had partial responses.

With respect to this clone: What it binds is not known.

This table comes from immunoSEQ multiplex PCR, and its TCRdb copy is limited to in-frame clones, with some not included. Here the sample spans 99,000 or so clones, approximately 94% being singletons. Study results and caveats: There were, on average, more expanded clones in CD8+ T cells than in CD4+.

The CDR3 contains 15 residues. Germline assignment: CDR1 SGDLS and CDR2 YYNGEE. J was trimmed by 0 bases and V by 3 bases; bases with no gene match: 0. Sequencing was performed on CD4+ or CD8+ T cells sorted from blood, taken in a trial of the OX40 agonist ivuxolimab. The TCR comes from an adult with an advanced solid tumor such as melanoma, head and neck, liver or kidney cancer. The rearrangement uses TRBV9 and TRBJ2-1, with TRBD2 matching over 10 bases. The CDR3 protein is CASSASGGSYNEQFF. CDR3 DNA: TGTGCCAGCAGCGCTAGCGGGGGCTCCTACAATGAGCAGTTCTTC.